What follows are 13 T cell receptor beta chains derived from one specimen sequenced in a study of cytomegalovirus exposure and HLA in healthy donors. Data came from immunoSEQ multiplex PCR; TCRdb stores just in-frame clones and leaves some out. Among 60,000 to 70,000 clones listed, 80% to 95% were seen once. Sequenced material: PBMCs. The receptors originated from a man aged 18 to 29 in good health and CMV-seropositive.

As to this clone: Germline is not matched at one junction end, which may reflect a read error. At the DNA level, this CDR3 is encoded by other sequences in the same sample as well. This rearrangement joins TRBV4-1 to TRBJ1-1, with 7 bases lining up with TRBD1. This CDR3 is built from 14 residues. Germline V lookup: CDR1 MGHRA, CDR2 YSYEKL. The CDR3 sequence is CASSREGGVTEAFF. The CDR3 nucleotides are TGCGCCAGCAGCCGAGAAGGGGGCGTCACTGAAGCTTTCTTC.

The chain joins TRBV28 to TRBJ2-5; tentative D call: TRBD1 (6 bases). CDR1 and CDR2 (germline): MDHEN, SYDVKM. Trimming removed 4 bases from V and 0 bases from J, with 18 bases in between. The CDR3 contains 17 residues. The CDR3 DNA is TGTGCCAGCAGTTCCATAGGCAGGGGCCGAGACCAAGAGACCCAGTACTTC. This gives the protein CASSSIGRGRDQETQYF.

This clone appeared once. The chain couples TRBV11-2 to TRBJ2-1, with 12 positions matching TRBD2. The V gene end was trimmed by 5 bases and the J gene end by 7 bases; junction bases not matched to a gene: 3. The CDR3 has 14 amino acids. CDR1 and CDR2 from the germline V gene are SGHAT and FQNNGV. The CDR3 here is CASSPTSGSNEQFF. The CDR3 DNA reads TGTGCCAGCAGCCCGACTAGCGGGAGTAATGAGCAGTTCTTC.

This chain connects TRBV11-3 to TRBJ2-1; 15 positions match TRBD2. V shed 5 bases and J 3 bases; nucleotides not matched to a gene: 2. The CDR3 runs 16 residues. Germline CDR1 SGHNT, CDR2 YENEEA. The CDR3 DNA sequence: TGTGCCAGCAGCCGGGGACTAGCGGGAGGCTACAATGAGCAGTTCTTC. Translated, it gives CASSRGLAGGYNEQFF.

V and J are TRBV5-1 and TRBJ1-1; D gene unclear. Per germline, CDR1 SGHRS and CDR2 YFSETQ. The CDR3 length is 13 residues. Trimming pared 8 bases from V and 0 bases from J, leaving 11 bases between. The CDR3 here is CASSTGMNTEAFF. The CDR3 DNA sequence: TGCGCCAGTTCCACGGGTATGAACACTGAAGCTTTCTTT.

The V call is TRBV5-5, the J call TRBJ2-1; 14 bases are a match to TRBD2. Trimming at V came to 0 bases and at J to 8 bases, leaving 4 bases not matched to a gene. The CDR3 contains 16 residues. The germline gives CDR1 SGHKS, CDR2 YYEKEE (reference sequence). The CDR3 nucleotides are TGTGCCAGCAGCTTGGAAGGGACTAGCGGGAGCGATGAGCAGTTCTTC. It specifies CASSLEGTSGSDEQFF.

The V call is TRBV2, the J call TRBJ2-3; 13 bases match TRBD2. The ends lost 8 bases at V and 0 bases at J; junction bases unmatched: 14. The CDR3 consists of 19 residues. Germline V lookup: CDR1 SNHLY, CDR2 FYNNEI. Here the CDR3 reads CASPEGDTSGRVSTDTQYF. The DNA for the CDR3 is TGTGCCAGCCCTGAGGGGGATACTAGCGGGAGGGTGAGCACAGATACGCAGTATTTT.

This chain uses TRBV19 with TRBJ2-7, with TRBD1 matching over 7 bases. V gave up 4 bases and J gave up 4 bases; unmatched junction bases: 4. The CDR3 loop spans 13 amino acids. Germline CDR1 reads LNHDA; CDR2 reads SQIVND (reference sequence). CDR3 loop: CASSNRQGYEQYF. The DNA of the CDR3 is TGTGCCAGTAGTAACCGACAGGGATACGAGCAGTACTTC.

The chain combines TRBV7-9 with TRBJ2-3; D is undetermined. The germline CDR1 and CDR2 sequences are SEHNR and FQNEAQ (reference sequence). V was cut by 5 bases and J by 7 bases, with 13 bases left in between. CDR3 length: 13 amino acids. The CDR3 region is CASSRDSPNTQYF. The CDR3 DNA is TGTGCCAGCAGCCGCGACTCCCCGAATACGCAGTATTTT.

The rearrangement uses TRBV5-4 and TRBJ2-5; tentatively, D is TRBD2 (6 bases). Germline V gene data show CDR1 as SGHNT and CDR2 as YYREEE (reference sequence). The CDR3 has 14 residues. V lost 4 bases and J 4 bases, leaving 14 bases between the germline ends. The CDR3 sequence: CASSLRGAGETQYF. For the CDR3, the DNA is TGTGCCAGCAGCCTGAGGGGAGCGGGAGAGACCCAGTACTTC.

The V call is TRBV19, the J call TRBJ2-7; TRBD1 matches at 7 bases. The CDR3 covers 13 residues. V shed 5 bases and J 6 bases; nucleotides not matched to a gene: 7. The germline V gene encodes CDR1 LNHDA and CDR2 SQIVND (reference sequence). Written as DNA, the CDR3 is TGTGCCAGTAGTGGGACAGTTACAGCCGAGCAGTACTTC. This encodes CASSGTVTAEQYF.

The CDR3, as DNA: TGTGCCAGCAGTTATGGGGGGACAGGGTTAAATCAGCCCCAGCATTTT. Protein product: CASSYGGTGLNQPQHF. V is TRBV6-5 and J is TRBJ1-5; the match to TRBD1 covers 9 bases. The CDR3 has 16 residues. V was pared by 3 bases and J by 4 bases, with 7 bases of the junction left unmatched. Germline CDR1 reads MNHEY; CDR2 reads SVGAGI.

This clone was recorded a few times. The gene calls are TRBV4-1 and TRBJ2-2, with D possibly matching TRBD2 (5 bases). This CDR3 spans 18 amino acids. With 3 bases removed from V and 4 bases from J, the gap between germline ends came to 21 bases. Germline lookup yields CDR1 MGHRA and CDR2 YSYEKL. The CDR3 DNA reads TGCGCCAGCAGCCATCCCGGTGGTAGGAGGACCCCCACCGGGGAGCTGTTTTTT. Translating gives CASSHPGGRRTPTGELFF.